This TCR beta chain was profiled in a study of Siglec-9 on CD8 T cells in melanoma. Findings and limits, study-wide: An effector memory CD8+ subset marked by Siglec-9 reportedly appeared to gather in melanoma.

The data were produced by immunoSEQ multiplex PCR, yet TCRdb's version contains in-frame clones alone and is incomplete. The data contain 30,000 to 45,000 clones, 84% of them seen just once; the ten biggest clones take up around 1.8%. In the case of this clone: The antigen is unknown.

This receptor was identified in a human donor in good health. Sequencing input: Siglec-9- CD8+ T cells sorted from blood.

This chain's CDR3 is CASSDPSWGITEAFF. The CDR3 coding sequence is TGTGCCAGTAGTGACCCCTCGTGGGGGATAACTGAAGCTTTCTTT. The chain couples TRBV19 to TRBJ1-1, with a possible D match to TRBD1 (5 bases). Trimming removed 5 bases from V and 5 bases from J, with 18 bases in between. Looked up from germline, CDR1 is LNHDA and CDR2 is SQIVND (reference sequence). The CDR3 is 15 amino acids.